A single T cell receptor beta chain is shown here with its context. Its antigen is still unknown. There are no base qualities to consult, and no much larger clone falls within one base. The CDR1 and CDR2 encoded by the germline V gene are SQVTM and ANQGSEA. Unmatched junction bases come to 10, with V trimmed by 5 bases and J by 2 bases. The cysteine opens and the phenylalanine closes a CDR3 of 16 amino acids. Only the CDR3 portion is preserved as DNA: 48 bases, with reading frame beginning at the first base. The data stem from a study of human T cells and chemical hapten exposure (TCRdb year 2021). At the level of the whole study: For sensitization, 2% DPC in acetone was applied to a roughly 2 cm by roughly 2 cm area of upper inner arm skin. Alopecia areata with under or over 50% scalp involvement, alopecia totalis and alopecia universalis were represented in the patient cohort, which was mostly female. Libraries were pooled for sequencing, and per-sample TCR yields varied mainly because of small differences in library volumes within the pool. Patch testing on the upper back used Finn chambers containing 0.01% DPC, with scoring done after 6 days according to International Contact Dermatitis Research Group standards. Peripheral blood TCR repertoire changes were tracked in vivo in alopecia patients during primary and secondary sensitization to the hapten diphenylcyclopropenone (DPC). For TCR sequencing, blood came from twenty-nine alopecia patients at anywhere from one to four time points (pre-sensitization, 2, 6 and 24 weeks). Blood samples were taken from patients before sensitization (week 0) and then at 2, 6 and about 24 weeks after DPC sensitization. Patients additionally received weekly therapeutic DPC doses to the scalp throughout the approximately 22-week study period. Overall study results and their limits: The number of PT1 expanded TCRs positively correlated with patch test score, significant at thresholds 8, 16 and 32 but not 4. After repeated subsampling, changes were observed in the strength of the expansion versus patch-test correlation and in the threshold at which the correlation became significant. Expanded TCRs formed significantly more large CDR3 similarity clusters than pre-sensitization or healthy control sets, consistent with antigen-driven responses. DPC sensitization did not change how many TCRs were above 1 in 1000 frequency, and no evidence was found of alterations in global repertoire structure. All patients had alopecia, a presumed autoimmune disease, so their immune response might differ from that of healthy individuals.

Libraries came from RACE. Sequencing took place on a NextSeq 500. During library preparation, unique molecular identifiers were attached to individual cDNA molecules so that TCRs could be counted in a quantitative, reproducible way. For every blood RNA sample, sequencing covered both the TCR alpha and TCR beta chains. In the paper's pipeline: Samples had a median of about 96,000 TCRs, with a range from roughly 23,224 to 700,000. The Decombinator software suite was used to annotate the V, J and CDR3 of the TCR reads. For PS versus PT1 abundance plots, all samples were subsampled to the same number of TCRs (28,000). TCRs were defined as expanded if absent before sensitization and observed at least eight times at the 2-week time point. TCRdb trimmed the raw reads at Q25, called clones with MiXCR and kept productive beta chains. Here each entry gathers all rows of one CDR3 protein and keeps the most common genes and DNA. Here the V and J calls rest on TCRdb's processing, not on the authors' analysis. The sample has some 400,000 distinct CDR3 sequences on record, around 5.5% of them singletons. The leading ten clones occupy roughly 2.6% of the sample.

The sample's time point label is to be understood as: pre-sensitization, week 0. The intended sense of this specimen's treatment or condition label: therapeutic diphenylcyclopropenone sensitization with weekly scalp DPC. Blood at each patch-test visit was drawn before the patch test was applied. Eligible patients were aged 18 to 70, diagnosed with alopecia, deemed suitable for DPC therapy, and excluded if pregnant. Total RNA was extracted from unfractionated whole blood collected in Tempus Blood RNA tubes. This chain is built from TRBV29-1 and TRBJ2-1, with TRBD2 matching 9 junction bases. This sequence originates from a woman aged 45-60 years with alopecia areata. Some clones in this sample may be carry-over from other donors' samples. This sample comprised whole blood, obtained in connection with sensitization to the hapten diphenylcyclopropenone (DPC). The CDR3 corresponds to CSVPIGLAGTYNEQFF. The DNA sequence is as follows: TGCAGCGTTCCCATCGGGCTAGCGGGAACCTACAATGAGCAGTTCTTC.